Listed below are T cell receptor beta chains from one sample, sequenced in a study of shared clonotypes between healthy human individuals. Sequencing used immunoSEQ multiplex PCR; TCRdb keeps in-frame clones, though not all of them. The sample records about 800,000 clones, about 97% being singletons. The source material was naive CD8+ T cells sorted from blood. These receptors originate from a man aged 25 to 40 in good health. CDR3s include the opening cysteine and the closing phenylalanine or tryptophan. Each record gives: D gene, CDR3 length, V gene, clone size, J gene, CDR3 DNA, CDR3 protein. A D gene is named only where the DNA matches it firmly. Size tells how often a clone was seen (once, few, many) or the class of an expanded clone, and some rows leave it out.

D: TRBD2
length: 19
V: TRBV7-2
size: -
J: TRBJ2-2
DNA: TGTGCCAGCAGCGACGGGGCCCTAGCGGGTCCCACGAACACCGGGGAGCTGTTTTTT
CDR3: CASSDGALAGPTNTGELFF

D: -
length: 14
V: TRBV6-6
size: -
J: TRBJ2-1
DNA: TGTGCCAGCAGTCCAGGGGCAACCTACAATGAGCAGTTCTTC
CDR3: CASSPGATYNEQFF

D: TRBD2
length: 16
V: TRBV5-1
size: once
J: TRBJ2-3
DNA: TGCGCCAGCAGCATCATCGGGACTAGCGGGAGGGATACGCAGTATTTT
CDR3: CASSIIGTSGRDTQYF

D: -
length: 14
V: TRBV6-6
size: once
J: TRBJ2-5
DNA: TGTGCCAGCAGTTGGCAGGTTGGAGGGGAGACCCAGTACTTC
CDR3: CASSWQVGGETQYF

D: TRBD2
length: 16
V: TRBV7-9
size: -
J: TRBJ2-7
DNA: TGTGCCAGCATCAAAGGGACTAGCGGGCCGACCTACGAGCAGTACTTC
CDR3: CASIKGTSGPTYEQYF

D: -
length: 16
V: TRBV5-1
size: -
J: TRBJ2-1
DNA: TGCGCCAGCAGCTTGATATCGGGGGTTGCAGGGGATGAGCAGTTCTTC
CDR3: CASSLISGVAGDEQFF

D: -
length: 10
V: TRBV2
size: -
J: TRBJ2-7
DNA: TGTGCCAGCAGAGGACAAGAGCAGTACTTC
CDR3: CASRGQEQYF

D: -
length: 12
V: TRBV6-1
size: -
J: TRBJ2-7
DNA: TGTGCCAGCAGACGCGGAGCCTACGAGCAGTACTTC
CDR3: CASRRGAYEQYF

D: -
length: 15
V: TRBV25-1
size: -
J: TRBJ2-3
DNA: TGTGCCAGCAGTGAATTGACTATAAACACAGATACGCAGTATTTT
CDR3: CASSELTINTDTQYF

D: TRBD1
length: 13
V: TRBV19
size: once
J: TRBJ2-7
DNA: TGTGCCACTCGGGGACAGGGGTCCTACGAGCAGTACTTC
CDR3: CATRGQGSYEQYF

D: -
length: 15
V: TRBV7-9
size: -
J: TRBJ2-3
DNA: TGTGCCAGCAGTCTTAGCGTGACTAGCACAGATACGCAGTATTTT
CDR3: CASSLSVTSTDTQYF

D: TRBD1
length: 15
V: TRBV5-8
size: -
J: TRBJ2-1
DNA: TGTGCCAGCAGCTGGGCCGGGGACAGCTACAATGAGCAGTTCTTC
CDR3: CASSWAGDSYNEQFF

D: TRBD1
length: 16
V: TRBV6-5
size: -
J: TRBJ2-7
DNA: TGTGCCAGCAGTTACGGACAGGGGGTTATTCCCTACGAGCAGTACTTC
CDR3: CASSYGQGVIPYEQYF

D: TRBD1
length: 16
V: TRBV28
size: -
J: TRBJ1-5
DNA: TGTGCCAGTTACACATACCTTGACAGGGGCAATCAGCCCCAGCATTTT
CDR3: CASYTYLDRGNQPQHF

D: -
length: 12
V: TRBV6-6
size: -
J: TRBJ1-1
DNA: TGTGCCAGCACCCTGCGGAAGGATGAAGCTTTCTTT
CDR3: CASTLRKDEAFF

D: -
length: 14
V: TRBV9
size: -
J: TRBJ2-7
DNA: TGTGCCAGCAGCCCCCGCAGGGAGACTACTGCGCAGTACTTC
CDR3: CASSPRRETTAQYF

D: -
length: 13
V: TRBV11-2
size: once
J: TRBJ1-1
DNA: TGTGCCAGCAGCCCACGGGGGGAGGCCGGAACTTTCTTT
CDR3: CASSPRGEAGTFF

D: TRBD1
length: 15
V: TRBV27
size: once
J: TRBJ2-7
DNA: TGTGCCAGCAGTCCTCGGACAGGGAAACTACTCGAGCAGTACTTC
CDR3: CASSPRTGKLLEQYF

D: TRBD1
length: 13
V: TRBV7-9
size: once
J: TRBJ2-5
DNA: TGTGCCAGCAGCTCCCGGGACAGGAAGACCCAGTACTTC
CDR3: CASSSRDRKTQYF

D: TRBD2
length: 15
V: TRBV10-3
size: -
J: TRBJ2-1
DNA: TGTGCCATCAGTGAGGAGGTTAGCGGGAACAATGAGCAGTTCTTC
CDR3: CAISEEVSGNNEQFF

D: -
length: 15
V: TRBV7-6
size: -
J: TRBJ1-3
DNA: TGTGCCAGCAGCTCCGACAGGACCTCTGGAAACACCATATATTTT
CDR3: CASSSDRTSGNTIYF

D: -
length: 16
V: TRBV4-1
size: -
J: TRBJ1-5
DNA: TGCGCCAGCAGCCCCGAAGGATCTGGTAGCAATCAGCCCCAGCATTTT
CDR3: CASSPEGSGSNQPQHF

D: TRBD2
length: 18
V: TRBV7-9
size: -
J: TRBJ2-7
DNA: TGTGCCAGCAGCCCTTTAAGTCCCCCCTTGCAAGCGGGAAATGAGCAGTACTTC
CDR3: CASSPLSPPLQAGNEQYF

D: TRBD1
length: 14
V: TRBV7-9
size: -
J: TRBJ2-7
DNA: TGTGCCAGCAGCTCTCGGGACAGGTTTTACGAGCAGTACTTC
CDR3: CASSSRDRFYEQYF

D: -
length: 13
V: TRBV6-5
size: once
J: TRBJ2-5
DNA: TGTGCCAGCAGTTTCCAGGAGCAAGAGACCCAGTACTTC
CDR3: CASSFQEQETQYF

D: TRBD1
length: 16
V: TRBV7-9
size: -
J: TRBJ1-2
DNA: TGTGCCAGCAGCCCACCTATACAGGGGGCGGACTATGGCTACACCTTC
CDR3: CASSPPIQGADYGYTF

D: TRBD2
length: 16
V: TRBV27
size: -
J: TRBJ2-1
DNA: TGTGCCAGCTCTCAATTGGTAGCGGGCTCCTACAATGAGCAGTTCTTC
CDR3: CASSQLVAGSYNEQFF

D: -
length: 12
V: TRBV10-3
size: -
J: TRBJ2-7
DNA: TGTGCCATCAGGGACTACGGGGGCGAGCAGTACTTC
CDR3: CAIRDYGGEQYF

D: -
length: 14
V: TRBV11-2
size: -
J: TRBJ2-7
DNA: TGTGCCAGCAGCTCCGTACACGTATCCTACGAGCAGTACTTC
CDR3: CASSSVHVSYEQYF

D: TRBD2
length: 13
V: TRBV29-1
size: -
J: TRBJ2-7
DNA: TGCAGCGTAGGTACTAGCGGAGCTTACGAGCAGTACTTC
CDR3: CSVGTSGAYEQYF

D: TRBD2
length: 14
V: TRBV15
size: -
J: TRBJ2-7
DNA: TGTGCCACCAGCAGAGCGGGACTAGCGGGAGAGCAGTACTTC
CDR3: CATSRAGLAGEQYF

D: TRBD2
length: 14
V: TRBV7-2
size: -
J: TRBJ2-7
DNA: TGTGCCAGCAGCTTAGTAGCGGGAGTACCCGAGCAGTACTTC
CDR3: CASSLVAGVPEQYF

D: TRBD2
length: 18
V: TRBV29-1
size: -
J: TRBJ2-1
DNA: TGCAGCGTTGGAGCCCTCCCTCGGGAGGAGGTTGTCTACAATGAGCAGTTCTTC
CDR3: CSVGALPREEVVYNEQFF

D: TRBD1
length: 14
V: TRBV5-4
size: -
J: TRBJ2-7
DNA: TGTGCCAGCAGCTTACGACAGGGGACCTACGAGCAGTACTTC
CDR3: CASSLRQGTYEQYF

D: -
length: 12
V: TRBV2
size: once
J: TRBJ2-1
DNA: TGTGCCAGCAGAGAAAGGCGGAATGAGCAGTTCTTC
CDR3: CASRERRNEQFF

D: TRBD2
length: 16
V: TRBV7-7
size: -
J: TRBJ2-1
DNA: TGTGCCAGCAGCTCCCGACTAGCGGGCTCTAAGAATGAGCAGTTCTTC
CDR3: CASSSRLAGSKNEQFF

D: TRBD2
length: 16
V: TRBV7-9
size: -
J: TRBJ2-5
DNA: TGTGCCAGCAGCAACTATCTAGCGGGAGCACTTGAGACCCAGTACTTC
CDR3: CASSNYLAGALETQYF

D: -
length: 19
V: TRBV29-1
size: -
J: TRBJ2-3
DNA: TGCAGCGTTGAGGGGACTGAAGACGGTGGCTCGATTAGCACAGATACGCAGTATTTT
CDR3: CSVEGTEDGGSISTDTQYF

D: -
length: 13
V: TRBV5-4
size: -
J: TRBJ2-7
DNA: TGTGCCAGCAGCTTGGCCTTAGGATACGAGCAGTACTTC
CDR3: CASSLALGYEQYF

D: -
length: 15
V: TRBV27
size: -
J: TRBJ2-5
DNA: TGTGCCAGCAGTTTATTTACCGGCGGCCAAGAGACCCAGTACTTC
CDR3: CASSLFTGGQETQYF

D: TRBD1
length: 14
V: TRBV19
size: -
J: TRBJ1-2
DNA: TGTGCCAGTAGTGCGGGACAGAATAACTATGGCTACACCTTC
CDR3: CASSAGQNNYGYTF

D: TRBD1
length: 17
V: TRBV5-6
size: -
J: TRBJ2-7
DNA: TGTGCCAGCAGCTTAAAGCCCGGGACAGGGAGCTCCTACGAGCAGTACTTC
CDR3: CASSLKPGTGSSYEQYF

D: TRBD1
length: 15
V: TRBV27
size: -
J: TRBJ1-5
DNA: TGTGCCAGCAGGTCACAGGGGGCTCGTGATCAGCCCCAGCATTTT
CDR3: CASRSQGARDQPQHF

D: -
length: 15
V: TRBV28
size: -
J: TRBJ1-4
DNA: TGTGCCAGCATGCCAGTGGTTGACTCTAATGAAAAACTGTTTTTT
CDR3: CASMPVVDSNEKLFF

D: -
length: 14
V: TRBV6-6
size: -
J: TRBJ2-1
DNA: TGTGCCAGCAGTTACGGCCCTTCTGAGAATGAGCAGTTCTTC
CDR3: CASSYGPSENEQFF

D: -
length: 14
V: TRBV29-1
size: once
J: TRBJ1-1
DNA: TGCAGCGTTGAGCCGGGGGGGGAGAACACTGAAGCTTTCTTT
CDR3: CSVEPGGENTEAFF

D: -
length: 15
V: TRBV19
size: -
J: TRBJ1-1
DNA: TGTGCCAGTAGTATATCCAGTTACGGGTACACTGAAGCTTTCTTT
CDR3: CASSISSYGYTEAFF

D: TRBD2
length: 15
V: TRBV14
size: -
J: TRBJ2-7
DNA: TGTGCCAGCAGCCAAGACGCGGGAGCAGCTTACGAGCAGTACTTC
CDR3: CASSQDAGAAYEQYF

D: -
length: 14
V: TRBV7-2
size: -
J: TRBJ2-5
DNA: TGTGCCAGCAGCTTAGAGACGGGAAAAGAGACCCAGTACTTC
CDR3: CASSLETGKETQYF

D: TRBD1
length: 14
V: TRBV5-6
size: -
J: TRBJ2-7
DNA: TGTGCCAGCAGCTCTCCCGGGACAGACTACGAGCAGTACTTC
CDR3: CASSSPGTDYEQYF

D: -
length: 20
V: TRBV10-1
size: -
J: TRBJ2-7
DNA: TGCGCCAGCAGTGAGGGTATAGTTAGGGAAGGCGACCGAAGCTCCTACGAGCAGTACTTC
CDR3: CASSEGIVREGDRSSYEQYF

D: -
length: 14
V: TRBV7-9
size: once
J: TRBJ1-1
DNA: TGTGCCAGCAGCTTAGCAGGGCCCGGCACTGAAGCTTTCTTT
CDR3: CASSLAGPGTEAFF

D: -
length: 15
V: TRBV9
size: -
J: TRBJ2-1
DNA: TGTGCCAGCAGCGCGGACTGGAGCTCCTACAATGAGCAGTTCTTC
CDR3: CASSADWSSYNEQFF